The T cell receptor beta chain described here comes from a study of blood T cell repertoires in COVID-19. Study in general: Samples taken during acute and convalescent COVID-19 were collected in the United States, Italy and Spain.

With 7 bases clipped from V and 7 bases from J, the junction kept 5 bases outside the gene matches. The CDR3 length is 13 residues. The germline V gene has CDR1 SGDLS and CDR2 YYNGEE. Assay: immunoSEQ multiplex PCR; the TCRdb copy retains only in-frame clones and omits some. The table shows approximately 180,000 clones, with around 80% occurring only once. The study drew participants aged roughly 18 to 95 years from about two dozen US areas. Participant reports of clinical history set cohort assignment. The receptor was isolated from a woman aged 45-60 years who had recovered from COVID-19. Sequences were obtained from PBMCs or T cells enriched from blood (not recorded which). This chain links TRBV9 with TRBJ2-1; TRBD2 agrees at 10 bases. The CDR3 DNA reads as TGTGCCAGCCGGGAAGCGGGAGGGAATGAGCAGTTCTTC. It is translated as CASREAGGNEQFF.